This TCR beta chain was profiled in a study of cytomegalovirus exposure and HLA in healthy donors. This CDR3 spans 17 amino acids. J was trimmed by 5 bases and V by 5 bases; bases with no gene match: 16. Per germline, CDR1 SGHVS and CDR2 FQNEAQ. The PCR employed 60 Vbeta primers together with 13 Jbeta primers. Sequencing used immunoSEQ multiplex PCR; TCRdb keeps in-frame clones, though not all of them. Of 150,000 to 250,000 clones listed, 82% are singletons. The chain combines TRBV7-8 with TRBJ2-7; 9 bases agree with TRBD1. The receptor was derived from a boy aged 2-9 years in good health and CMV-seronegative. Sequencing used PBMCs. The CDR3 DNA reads TGTGCCAGCAGCGGGACAGGGAGGGGGTGGTATGGGCACGAGCAGTACTTC. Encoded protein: CASSGTGRGWYGHEQYF. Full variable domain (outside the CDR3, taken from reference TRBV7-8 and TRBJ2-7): GAGVSQSPRYKVAKRGQDVALRCDPISGHVSLFWYQQALGQGPEFLTYFQNEAQLDKSGLPSDRFFAERPEGSVSTLKIQRTQQEDSAVYLCASSGTGRGWYGHEQYFGPGTRLTVT.